These 2 T cell receptor beta chains were sequenced from one sample in a study of T cell responses to AZD1222 COVID-19 vaccine. Some clones are missing from TCRdb's copy, which holds only in-frame ones; the method was immunoSEQ multiplex PCR. The data contain around 180,000 clones, 70% to 90% of them singletons. This material consisted of peripheral blood, taken on day 0 of AZD1222 vaccination. These receptors came from an adult in good health.

This rearrangement joins TRBV25-1 to TRBJ2-4; D ambiguous. Trimming cost V 3 bases and J 4 bases, with 10 bases left between them. CDR1 is MGHDK, CDR2 SYGVNS, per germline. The CDR3 is 14 residues long. The CDR3 bases are TGTGCCAGCAGTGATTGCCCGACTAAAAACATTCAGTACTTC. As protein: CASSDCPTKNIQYF.

The rearrangement links TRBV19 to TRBJ2-5; a weak D match, TRBD1 (6 bases). Trimming stripped 5 bases from V and 1 base from J, with 20 bases between. Germline-derived CDR1 and CDR2 are LNHDA and SQIVND (reference sequence). CDR3 size: 17 residues. This chain's CDR3 is CASSSTRLDRGQETQYF. The CDR3 coding sequence is TGTGCCAGTAGTTCAACCCGCTTGGACAGAGGCCAAGAGACCCAGTACTTC.